Sequencing of this TCR beta chain was carried out in a study of blood T cell repertoires in COVID-19. Study at large: T cells, B-cell-depleted T cells, or PBMCs supplied cDNA or gDNA.

As processed by the authors: Reference gene primer amplification in the assay estimated nucleated cell counts. The repertoire was sequenced with immunoSEQ multiplex PCR; TCRdb's copy has only in-frame clones and lacks some. That table supplies the V and J calls and clone size; D and trimming were determined from the DNA. The sample holds 300,000 to 350,000 clones, 90% to 95% seen once. Within the 2 weeks before study entry, each person in the exposed group met a COVID-19 case. This CDR3 is 10 amino acids long. In germline, CDR1 is GTSNPN, CDR2 SVGIG (reference sequence). Trimming pared 5 bases from V and 16 bases from J, leaving 14 bases between.

The specimen sequenced was PBMCs or T cells enriched from blood (not recorded which). The sequence came from a young woman who had been exposed to COVID-19. This chain joins TRBV30 and TRBJ1-4; a possible D gene is TRBD1 (5 bases). The CDR3: CAWGRPQGFF. CDR3 sequence (DNA): TGTGCCTGGGGTCGTCCCCAGGGGTTTTTT. The variable domain in full, with the rest retrieved from reference TRBV30 and TRBJ1-4, is SQTIHQWPATLVQPVGSPLSLECTVEGTSNPNLYWYRQAAGRGLQLLFYSVGIGQISSEVPQNLSASRPQDRQFILSSKKLLLSDSGFYLCAWGRPQGFFGSGTQLSVL.